The 11 T cell receptor beta chains presented below share a single source sample, sequenced in a study of preoperative IRX-2 immunotherapy in early breast cancer. Profiled with immunoSEQ multiplex PCR; TCRdb holds only in-frame clones, not every one. This table holds 35,000 to 45,000 clones, about 80% found once. Treatment meaning: preoperative locoregional IRX-2 cytokine immunotherapy. The sample was tumor tissue, taken after IRX-2 immunotherapy. All receptors derive from a human donor with breast cancer.

The chain couples TRBV28 to TRBJ1-1; maybe TRBD1 (5 bases). Trimming removed 3 bases at V and 4 bases at J, with 9 bases between. The CDR3 is made up of 13 amino acids. From germline, CDR1 is MDHEN and CDR2 SYDVKM. CDR3 in amino acids: CASSFGGITEAFF. In DNA, the CDR3 is TGTGCCAGCAGTTTCGGGGGGATCACTGAAGCTTTCTTT.

J is TRBJ2-2 and V is TRBV5-1, with D maybe TRBD1 (6 bases). The CDR3 is made up of 14 amino acids. The V end lost 1 base, the J end lost 8 bases, and 12 bases lay between the germline ends. Germline CDR1 is SGHRS and CDR2 is YFSETQ. The CDR3 reads CASSLTGQFGELFF. The DNA of the CDR3 is TGCGCCAGCAGCTTGACGGGACAATTTGGGGAGCTGTTTTTT.

V gene TRBV11-3 combines with J gene TRBJ1-3, with TRBD1 as a possible D gene (5 bases). CDR1 and CDR2 from the germline V gene are SGHNT and YENEEA. The CDR3 loop spans 18 amino acids. Trimming removed 3 bases from V and 0 bases from J, with 18 bases in between. The CDR3 DNA is TGTGCCAGCAGCTTGCGTTTCTACAGGACCAACTCTGGAAACACCATATATTTT. Its translation is CASSLRFYRTNSGNTIYF.

The rearrangement joins TRBV7-1 to TRBJ2-1; tentative D call: TRBD2 (5 bases). TRBV7-1 is known as an ORF, though its function is uncertain. The CDR3 has 14 amino acids. The ends were cut back, 5 bases at V and 4 bases at J, with 12 bases in the middle. The CDR3 sequence: CASSQVGGYNEQFF. The CDR3 DNA reads as TGTGCCAGCAGCCAAGTAGGAGGTTACAATGAGCAGTTCTTC.

The rearrangement links TRBV1 to TRBJ2-7; the DNA was not compared with TRBD1, the D call given in the table. TRBV1 is deemed a pseudogene. The CDR3 is 15 amino acids. CDR3 residues: CASSQDFGTTYEQYF. The CDR3 DNA reads as TGCGCCAGCAGCCAAGATTTCGGGACAACCTACGAGCAGTACTTC.

This clone has just a few counts. The V call is TRBV6-8, the J call TRBJ2-5, with unresolved D. Germline assignment: CDR1 MNHGY and CDR2 SAAAGT. Trimming removed 2 bases from V and 1 base from J, with 11 bases in between. The CDR3 loop spans 15 amino acids. CDR3 DNA: TGTGCCAGCAGTTACGACAAAACCGGCCAAGAGACCCAGTACTTC. As protein: CASSYDKTGQETQYF.

This chain joins TRBV19 and TRBJ2-3; a weak D match, TRBD2 (5 bases). V was trimmed by 10 bases and J by 6 bases, leaving 17 bases between them. CDR1 LNHDA and CDR2 SQIVND come from the germline V gene (reference sequence). This CDR3 spans 13 amino acids. CDR3 protein: CATKPPGEDTQYF. Here the CDR3 DNA reads TGTGCCACCAAACCCCCCGGGGAGGATACGCAGTATTTT.

The chain recombines TRBV19 with TRBJ1-5, with D possibly matching TRBD1 (6 bases). Trimming took 3 bases from V and 5 from J, leaving 14 bases between them. Germline loops: CDR1 LNHDA, CDR2 SQIVND (reference sequence). CDR3 length: 15 residues. The CDR3 here is CASSIFWGPDQPQHF. As DNA, the CDR3 is TGTGCCAGTAGTATCTTTTGGGGGCCTGATCAGCCCCAGCATTTT.

The V gene is TRBV2, the J gene TRBJ1-5, with D hard to call. The CDR3 covers 15 residues. With 6 bases removed from V and 2 bases from J, the gap between germline ends came to 14 bases. Per germline, CDR1 SNHLY and CDR2 FYNNEI. The CDR3 coding sequence is TGTGCCAGCAGGGCATTCGAGGGAGGCAATCAGCCCCAGCATTTT. Encoded protein: CASRAFEGGNQPQHF.

The J gene is TRBJ2-2, the V gene TRBV16, with 8 nucleotides matching TRBD1. CDR1 KGHSY and CDR2 FQNENV come from the germline V gene. The CDR3 is made up of 16 amino acids. The V segment lost 3 bases and the J segment 1 base; nucleotides outside the gene matches: 4. CDR3 amino acids: CASSHPTGVNTGELFF. CDR3 in DNA: TGTGCCAGCAGCCACCCGACAGGGGTGAACACCGGGGAGCTGTTTTTT.

The chain has TRBV6-8 and TRBJ2-5, with TRBD2 identical over 9 bases. J gave up 2 bases and V 10 bases, and 5 bases lay outside the gene matches. CDR1 and CDR2 from the germline V gene are MNHGY and SAAAGT. The CDR3 length is 13 residues. The CDR3 is CATKAGGQETQYF. CDR3 nucleotides: TGTGCCACTAAAGCGGGGGGTCAAGAGACCCAGTACTTC.